The 18 T cell receptor beta chains reported below all come from one sample, sequenced in a study of blood T cell repertoires in COVID-19. The data were produced by immunoSEQ multiplex PCR, yet TCRdb's version contains in-frame clones alone and is incomplete. Here the sample spans 200,000 to 300,000 clones, about 80% being singletons. The sequenced sample was PBMCs or T cells enriched from blood (not recorded which). All receptors derive from a woman aged 40 to 55 who had been exposed to COVID-19.

The genes are TRBV28 and TRBJ1-5; TRBD1 aligns across 7 bases. V dropped 5 bases and J dropped 3; count of bases not matched to a gene: 7. Germline V gives CDR1 MDHEN, CDR2 SYDVKM. The CDR3 spans 15 residues. The DNA of the CDR3 is TGTGCCAGCAGTCGACATGACAGGGACAATCAGCCCCAGCATTTT. Translated, it gives CASSRHDRDNQPQHF. Full variable domain (remainder filled in from reference TRBV28 and TRBJ1-5): DVKVTQSSRYLVKRTGEKVFLECVQDMDHENMFWYRQDPGLGLRLIYFSYDVKMKEKGDIPEGYSVSREKKERFSLILESASTNQTSMYLCASSRHDRDNQPQHFGDGTRLSIL.

This chain links TRBV7-3 with TRBJ2-3; no clear D. The CDR3 is 14 amino acids. Germline assignment: CDR1 SGHTA and CDR2 FQGTGA. Trimming stripped 5 bases from V and 0 bases from J, with 9 bases between. The CDR3 sequence is CASSPTTSTDTQYF. For the CDR3, the DNA is TGTGCCAGCAGCCCAACGACTAGCACAGATACGCAGTATTTT.

The chain carries TRBV5-4 and TRBJ1-2; tentatively, D is TRBD1 (5 bases). Germline V lookup: CDR1 SGHNT, CDR2 YYREEE (reference sequence). The V and J ends lost 2 bases and 1 base respectively, with 12 bases between them. The CDR3 extends over 15 amino acids. The CDR3 loop reads CASSLKQDNNYGYTF. The CDR3 region has the DNA TGTGCCAGCAGCTTAAAACAGGATAATAACTATGGCTACACCTTC.

The chain carries TRBV6-1 and TRBJ2-1; perhaps TRBD1 as D (5 bases). Germline V gene data show CDR1 as MNHNS and CDR2 as SASEGT. Trimming left V 2 bases short and J 3 bases short, with 5 bases between. There are 13 residues in the CDR3. CDR3 sequence (DNA): TGTGCCAGCAGTGAACAGGGCTACAATGAGCAGTTCTTC. It encodes CASSEQGYNEQFF.

V is TRBV5-1 and J is TRBJ1-1, with TRBD1 as a possible D gene (6 bases). This CDR3 is 16 amino acids long. Germline assignment: CDR1 SGHRS and CDR2 YFSETQ. V was shortened by 5 bases and J by 1 base, with 18 bases between the two germline ends. The CDR3 here is CASSNREYWGNTEAFF. The CDR3 nucleotides read TGCGCCAGCAGTAACAGGGAGTATTGGGGGAACACTGAAGCTTTCTTT. The whole variable domain, filled in from reference TRBV5-1 and TRBJ1-1, reads KAGVTQTPRYLIKTRGQQVTLSCSPISGHRSVSWYQQTPGQGLQFLFEYFSETQRNKGNFPGRFSGRQFSNSRSEMNVSTLELGDSALYLCASSNREYWGNTEAFFGQGTRLTVV.

This chain links TRBV7-8 with TRBJ1-1; D ambiguous. With 3 bases removed from V and 1 base from J, the gap between germline ends came to 6 bases. The V gene's germline CDR1 is SGHVS and CDR2 FQNEAQ. The CDR3 is 13 amino acids. The CDR3 bases are TGTGCCAGCAGCTTCAGAGGGAACACTGAAGCTTTCTTT. It encodes CASSFRGNTEAFF.

The chain combines TRBV7-9 with TRBJ2-5, with TRBD2 matching over 8 bases. The V segment lost 1 base and the J segment 2 bases; nucleotides outside the gene matches: 12. The CDR3 is made up of 18 amino acids. Germline V gene lookup returns CDR1 SEHNR and CDR2 FQNEAQ (reference sequence). The CDR3 is CASSLGPTRGGTQETQYF. The CDR3 coding sequence is TGTGCCAGCAGCTTAGGGCCTACTCGCGGGGGGACACAAGAGACCCAGTACTTC.

This sequence joins TRBV20-1 and TRBJ1-1; D gene ambiguous. This CDR3 has 12 amino acids. Between the trimmed V and J ends, which lost 3 bases and 8 bases, there was a span of 13 bases. Germline assignment: CDR1 DFQATT and CDR2 SNEGSKA (reference sequence). The CDR3, as DNA: TGCAGTGCTAGTGGAGGAGGAAGAGAAGCTTTCTTT. As protein: CSASGGGREAFF.

The rearrangement links TRBV5-6 to TRBJ1-2, with 7 bases aligning to TRBD1. Germline CDR1 is SGHDT and CDR2 is YYEEEE. CDR3 length: 14 amino acids. V was pared by 4 bases and J by 0 bases, with 3 bases of the junction left unmatched. CDR3 amino acids: CASSQGQSNYGYTF. CDR3 bases: TGTGCCAGCAGCCAGGGACAGTCTAACTATGGCTACACCTTC.

CDR3 in amino acids: CASSIDRGTEAFF. The CDR3 DNA is TGTGCCAGCAGCATCGACAGGGGAACTGAAGCTTTCTTT. This chain connects TRBV7-3 to TRBJ1-1; 8 bases match TRBD1. V gave up 5 bases and J gave up 5 bases; unmatched junction bases: 4. The CDR3 consists of 13 residues. Germline values: CDR1 SGHTA, CDR2 FQGTGA.

The chain links TRBV2 to TRBJ1-2; 7 nucleotides line up with TRBD1. In germline, CDR1 is SNHLY, CDR2 FYNNEI. The CDR3 has 14 amino acids. The junction had 8 bases not matched to a gene; V was cut back by 6 bases and J by 4 bases. CDR3 DNA: TGTGCCAGCAGACAAACAGGGGTCGGCTATGGCTACACCTTC. It specifies CASRQTGVGYGYTF.

This chain uses TRBV5-4 with TRBJ2-3; 10 bases align to TRBD1. The CDR3 runs to 16 residues. The V gene end was trimmed by 3 bases and the J gene end by 2 bases; junction bases not matched to a gene: 6. CDR1 is SGHNT and CDR2 is YYREEE in the germline V gene (reference sequence). CDR3 region: CASSSRGTGVTDTQYF. In DNA form, the CDR3 reads TGTGCCAGCAGCTCCCGGGGGACAGGGGTCACAGATACGCAGTATTTT.

The rearrangement joins TRBV27 to TRBJ1-5, with a tentative D call TRBD1 (6 bases). This CDR3 has 16 amino acids. The V gene lost 6 bases and the J gene lost 6 bases, with 21 bases spanning the gap. Germline V gives CDR1 MNHEY, CDR2 SMNVEV (reference sequence). The CDR3 region is CASSPMLLGGAQPQHF. The DNA for the CDR3 is TGTGCCAGCAGCCCTATGTTGCTGGGGGGGGCTCAGCCCCAGCATTTT.

The chain carries TRBV15 and TRBJ1-1, with D unresolved. The CDR3 spans 13 residues. V was cut by 0 bases and J by 2 bases, with 4 bases left in between. Germline-derived CDR1 and CDR2 are LNHNV and YYDKDF (reference sequence). Here the CDR3 DNA reads TGTGCCACCAGCAGAGATATCAACACTGAAGCTTTCTTT. Amino acid sequence: CATSRDINTEAFF.

The chain has TRBV19 and TRBJ1-4; TRBD1 matches 10 bases. V lost 6 bases and J lost 7; bases outside the gene matches: 5. Germline CDR1 LNHDA, CDR2 SQIVND (reference sequence). The CDR3 covers 14 residues. The CDR3: CASSDRGLVEKLFF. CDR3 bases: TGTGCCAGTAGCGACAGGGGGCTGGTTGAAAAACTGTTTTTT.

The V and J genes are TRBV19 and TRBJ2-2; 7 positions match TRBD2. V was pared by 5 bases and J by 6 bases, with 9 bases of the junction left unmatched. The CDR3 runs 15 residues. In germline, CDR1 is LNHDA, CDR2 SQIVND (reference sequence). CDR3 loop: CASSRSRGLPGELFF. DNA of the CDR3: TGTGCCAGTAGTCGCTCGCGGGGGTTACCCGGGGAGCTGTTTTTT.

The V gene is TRBV11-2, the J gene TRBJ2-4, with TRBD2 matching over 10 bases. The CDR3 length is 19 residues. Per germline, CDR1 SGHAT and CDR2 FQNNGV. V trimming: 0 bases; J trimming: 7 bases; junction bases outside the gene matches: 15. The CDR3 nucleotides are TGTGCCAGCAGCTTAGATACCCTAGCGGGGGCCGTCATTGGGAACATTCAGTACTTC. This sequence encodes CASSLDTLAGAVIGNIQYF.

The V gene is TRBV5-6, the J gene TRBJ2-3; no clear D. Germline assignment: CDR1 SGHDT and CDR2 YYEEEE. The CDR3 extends over 16 amino acids. V was pared by 3 bases and J by 0 bases, with 14 bases between. DNA for the CDR3: TGTGCCAGCAGCTCGGTACCGCAGGCTAGCACAGATACGCAGTATTTT. This encodes CASSSVPQASTDTQYF.